These T cell receptor beta chains were read from a single sample in a study of T cell changes during pregnancy in multiple sclerosis. Clones were sequenced by immunoSEQ multiplex PCR, and TCRdb holds only the in-frame ones, with some missing. The data hold about 79,000 clones, with 75% to 95% observed a single time. The material was CD4+ T cells from peripheral blood mononuclear cells, obtained in the second trimester of pregnancy. Receptors originate from a female donor with multiple sclerosis, enrolled in a pregnancy study. The CDR3 runs from the conserved cysteine through the conserved F or W. Each record gives: J gene, V gene, clone size, D gene, CDR3 DNA, CDR3 protein. The D gene is left open where the match is weak. Clone sizes are given selectively: once, few, many, or a class where the clone is expanded.

>TRBJ2-1|TRBV10-3|.|TRBD2
TGTGCCAGCGATAGCGGGGGAGCCTACAATGAGCAGTTCTTC
CASDSGGAYNEQFF
>TRBJ2-1|TRBV11-2|.|.
TGTGCCAGCAGCCCCGGTCCTTACAATGAGCAGTTCTTC
CASSPGPYNEQFF
>TRBJ1-1|TRBV30|.|.
TGTGCCTGGTGGGGGGGACCTTTGTCTGCCCCCTCTGAAGCTTTCTTT
CAWWGGPLSAPSEAFF
>TRBJ1-3|TRBV23-1|.|.
TGCGCCAGCAGTCTTGGGAAACCCGGGACTGTTTACTATCTCTCTGGAAACACCATATATTTT
CASSLGKPGTVYYLSGNTIYF
>TRBJ2-3|TRBV6-5|.|TRBD1
TGTGCCAGCAGTTCCGACAGGGGGAAGGCAGATACGCAGTATTTT
CASSSDRGKADTQYF
>TRBJ2-3|TRBV30|.|TRBD2
TGTGCCTGGAGTGAGGGACTAGCGGGAGCAGATACGCAGTATTTT
CAWSEGLAGADTQYF
>TRBJ1-3|TRBV18|.|.
TGTGCCAGCTCACCGAACCCGGTGAGCTCTGGAAACACCATATATTTT
CASSPNPVSSGNTIYF
>TRBJ2-7|TRBV2|few|.
TGTGCCAGCCGTTACCAGGGTTCCTACGAGCAGTACTTC
CASRYQGSYEQYF
>TRBJ2-1|TRBV6-5|.|.
TGTGCCAGCAGTTACCGGGAGTCACCCTACAATGAGCAGTTCTTC
CASSYRESPYNEQFF
>TRBJ1-6|TRBV9|.|TRBD1
TGTGCCAGCAGCGCCGGGACAGGGGGCTTGTCACCCCTCCACTTT
CASSAGTGGLSPLHF
>TRBJ2-5|TRBV7-2|.|TRBD2
TGTGCCAGCAGCCCCTCCTGGGTAGCGGGGGCGGCCCAGTACTTC
CASSPSWVAGAAQYF
>TRBJ2-1|TRBV6-4|.|TRBD2
TGTGCCAGCAGCCTAGCGGGATATGCCTACAATGAGCAGTTCTTC
CASSLAGYAYNEQFF
>TRBJ2-3|TRBV2|.|TRBD2
TGTGCCAGCAGTGGGACTAGCGGGGGGACTCCCACAGATACGCAGTATTTT
CASSGTSGGTPTDTQYF
>TRBJ2-5|TRBV11-1|.|TRBD1
TGTGCCAGCAGCACGACCGGACAGGGCCTTCAGACCCAGTACTTC
CASSTTGQGLQTQYF
>TRBJ1-1|TRBV6-5|.|.
TGTGCCAGCAGTTACTCGAGAGGGAACACTGAAGCTTTCTTT
CASSYSRGNTEAFF
>TRBJ2-5|TRBV5-1|.|TRBD2
TGCGCCAGCACGACCGGGACTAGCGGGGCGGGGAAAGAGACCCAGTACTTC
CASTTGTSGAGKETQYF
>TRBJ2-1|TRBV9|.|TRBD2
TGTGCCAGCAGCACCACCCTAGCGGGAGTTTCTAATGAGCAGTTCTTC
CASSTTLAGVSNEQFF
>TRBJ2-7|TRBV28|.|TRBD1
TGTGCCAGCGGAGGACAGGGATACGAGCAGTACTTC
CASGGQGYEQYF
>TRBJ2-3|TRBV4-3|.|TRBD2
TGCGCCAGCAGCCAAAGGGGCGGGGGGGATACGCAGTATTTT
CASSQRGGGDTQYF
>TRBJ1-6|TRBV27|few|.
TGTGCCAGCAGTTTATCCACCGCTACCCTTAATTCACCCCTCCACTTT
CASSLSTATLNSPLHF
>TRBJ2-7|TRBV28|few|TRBD2
TGTGCCAGCGCCTTTAGGCTAGCGGCACCCTCCTACGAGCAGTACTTC
CASAFRLAAPSYEQYF
>TRBJ1-1|TRBV19|.|.
TGTGCCAGTAGTGGGAGGGTTGCTGAAGCTTTCTTT
CASSGRVAEAFF
>TRBJ1-2|TRBV7-9|few|TRBD1
TGTGCCAGCAGCTCAGGGGACAGGGGGCGAGGTGGCTACACCTTC
CASSSGDRGRGGYTF
>TRBJ1-6|TRBV7-6|.|.
TGTGCCAGCACCCAGTTGGGAGGTCTAAATAATTCACCCCTCCACTTT
CASTQLGGLNNSPLHF
>TRBJ1-2|TRBV19|.|TRBD1
TGTGCCAGTAGTACCTACAGGGGAAAAGTACACTATGGCTACACCTTC
CASSTYRGKVHYGYTF
>TRBJ2-5|TRBV7-9|.|.
TGTGCCAGCAGCTTAGGCAGGGGCGGTCAGACCCAGTACTTC
CASSLGRGGQTQYF
>TRBJ2-1|TRBV6-1|.|TRBD2
TGTGCCAGCAGTGAGCGGACTAGCGGGAGGGATCAGCAGTTCTTC
CASSERTSGRDQQFF
>TRBJ2-2|TRBV14|.|TRBD1
TGTGCCAGCAGCCAATACGGGACAGGACCTACCGGGGAGCTGTTTTTT
CASSQYGTGPTGELFF
>TRBJ2-5|TRBV5-1|.|TRBD1
TGCGCCAGCAGCACCGGGACAGGGGCCCAAGAGACCCAGTACTTC
CASSTGTGAQETQYF
>TRBJ1-4|TRBV27|.|.
TGTGCCAGCAGTGGGGCGTGGGCTGAAAAACTGTTTTTT
CASSGAWAEKLFF
>TRBJ2-5|TRBV6-5|.|.
TGTGCCAGCAGTTACTCGCGGGATGGGGGAGAGACCCAGTACTTC
CASSYSRDGGETQYF
>TRBJ2-7|TRBV10-3|.|TRBD1
TGTGCCATCAGCAGGGACAGCGCTCCTTACGAGCAGTACTTC
CAISRDSAPYEQYF
>TRBJ1-2|TRBV27|.|TRBD1
TGTGCCAGCAGTTCCACCCAGGACAGGGTCCACGGCTACACCTTC
CASSSTQDRVHGYTF
>TRBJ1-4|TRBV18|once|.
TGTGCCAGCTCACCGGGCAGGAGGTCCGAAAAACTGTTTTTT
CASSPGRRSEKLFF
>TRBJ1-5|TRBV10-3|.|.
TGTGCCATCTCCCAGGGTACTCGCAATCAGCCCCAGCATTTT
CAISQGTRNQPQHF
>TRBJ2-1|TRBV6-1|.|.
TGTGCCACCTCCGGTGAGGGTCCCTCCTACAATGAGCAGTTCTTC
CATSGEGPSYNEQFF
>TRBJ1-2|TRBV6-1|.|TRBD1
TGTGCCAGCAGTGAAATCAACAGGGGGAGGGATGGCTACACCTTC
CASSEINRGRDGYTF
>TRBJ1-2|TRBV27|.|.
TGTGCCAGCAGTCCCCAGGGAACTGGAAGCTATGGCTACACCTTC
CASSPQGTGSYGYTF
>TRBJ2-2|TRBV4-1|.|.
TGCGCCAGCAGCCAAGAGGGGCGGTTGGCCGGGGAGCTGTTTTTT
CASSQEGRLAGELFF
>TRBJ1-1|TRBV5-5|.|.
TGTGCCAGCAGCTTGGCTGGGCAGGGCATGAACACTGAAGCTTTCTTT
CASSLAGQGMNTEAFF
>TRBJ1-3|TRBV18|.|TRBD1
TGTGCCAGCTCACCACCCTGGACAGGGGGTGTAAACACCATATATTTT
CASSPPWTGGVNTIYF
>TRBJ2-7|TRBV7-6|.|.
TGTGCCAGCAGCTTAGGGCGCAGGGCAGGGTACGAGCAGTACTTC
CASSLGRRAGYEQYF
>TRBJ1-4|TRBV5-6|.|TRBD1
TGTGCCAGCAGCTGGCGGGTGACAGGGGGAAATGAAAAACTGTTTTTT
CASSWRVTGGNEKLFF
>TRBJ1-2|TRBV5-1|.|.
TGCGCCAGCAGCTTGGAAGGGGTCAAGGGCTACACCTTC
CASSLEGVKGYTF
>TRBJ2-1|TRBV27|.|TRBD2
TGTGCCAGCAGTTTATTTTTCCAGCGGGGTATATACTACAATGAGCAGTTCTTC
CASSLFFQRGIYYNEQFF
>TRBJ2-5|TRBV11-3|.|TRBD2
TGTGCCAGCAGCTTAGGAAGCGGGGCCGCGACGGAGACCCAGTACTTC
CASSLGSGAATETQYF
>TRBJ2-1|TRBV10-3|.|TRBD2
TGTGCCATCAGTGGGGTTGGCGGGAGTTCCCACAATGAGCAGTTCTTC
CAISGVGGSSHNEQFF
>TRBJ2-1|TRBV5-1|.|.
TGCGCCAGCAGCTTGGAAACCGGGGCGGGGGCCAATGAGCAGTTCTTC
CASSLETGAGANEQFF
>TRBJ2-7|TRBV2|.|TRBD1
TGTGCCAGCAGTATTTCCTCGAGACAGGGGGCTGCCTACGAGCAGTACTTC
CASSISSRQGAAYEQYF
>TRBJ1-5|TRBV7-8|.|TRBD1
TGTGCCAGCAGCCTAGAGGGACAGGGGAACACCTATCAGCCCCAGCATTTT
CASSLEGQGNTYQPQHF
>TRBJ2-1|TRBV9|.|TRBD2
TGTGCCAGCAGCGTAGAGCTAGCGGGAGGACCCTACAATGAGCAGTTCTTC
CASSVELAGGPYNEQFF